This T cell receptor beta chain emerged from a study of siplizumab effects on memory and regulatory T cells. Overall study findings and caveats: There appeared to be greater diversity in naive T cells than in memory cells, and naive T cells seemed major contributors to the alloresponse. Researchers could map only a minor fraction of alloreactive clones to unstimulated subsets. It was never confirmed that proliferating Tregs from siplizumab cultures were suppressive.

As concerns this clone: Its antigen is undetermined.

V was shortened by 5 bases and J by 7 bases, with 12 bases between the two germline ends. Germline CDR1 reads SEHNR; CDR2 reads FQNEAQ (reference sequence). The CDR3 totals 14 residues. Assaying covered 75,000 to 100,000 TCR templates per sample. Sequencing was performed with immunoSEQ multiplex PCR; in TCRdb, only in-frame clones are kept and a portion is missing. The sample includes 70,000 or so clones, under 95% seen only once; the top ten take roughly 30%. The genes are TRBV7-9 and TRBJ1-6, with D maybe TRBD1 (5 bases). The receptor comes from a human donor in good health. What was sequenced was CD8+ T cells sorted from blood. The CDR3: CASSGRDPNSPLHF. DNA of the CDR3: TGTGCCAGCAGCGGCCGGGACCCCAATTCACCCCTCCACTTT.